This entry describes one T cell receptor (beta chain). Original processing notes: Quantification of nucleated cells was approximated via reference gene primer amplification. The protocol was immunoSEQ multiplex PCR, while the TCRdb copy is restricted to in-frame clones and leaves out a portion. V and J calls plus clone size are reproduced from that table; the DNA served to infer D and trimming. There are just over 650,000 clones in the sample; 75% to 90% occur only once, and under 0.3% lies in the top ten. The sample is drawn from a study of blood T cell repertoires in COVID-19. At the level of the study: Some COVID-19 samples were acute and others convalescent; all came from the United States, Italy and Spain. In each case, the material was cDNA or gDNA derived from T cells, B-cell-depleted T cells, or PBMCs.

This TCR derives from a woman younger than 35 with acute or convalescent COVID-19. The sequencing sample was made of peripheral blood.

This CDR3 is CASAPTGPHYEQYF. The CDR3 coding sequence is TGTGCCAGCGCCCCGACAGGGCCCCACTACGAGCAGTACTTC. The gene calls are TRBV6-5 and TRBJ2-7; 7 bases match TRBD1. The length of the CDR3 is 14 residues. Germline lookup yields CDR1 MNHEY and CDR2 SVGAGI. V lost 8 bases to trimming and J lost 3 bases; unmatched junction nucleotides: 10.